The rows below give T cell receptor beta chains drawn from one sample of a study of shared clonotypes between healthy human individuals. Clones were sequenced by immunoSEQ multiplex PCR, and TCRdb holds only the in-frame ones, with some missing. The profile shows around 2,000,000 clones, just over 90% of them singletons. The sequencing sample was made of naive CD8+ T cells from PBMCs. These receptor sequences come from a man between 18 and 29 years old in good health. Some clones in this sample may be carry-over from other donors' samples. CDR3s leave out the opening cysteine and the closing phenylalanine or tryptophan. Each record gives: J gene, V gene, clone size, CDR3 length, CDR3 protein. A clone size is listed for some rows: how often the clone was seen (once, few, many), or a class if it is expanded.

J gene: TRBJ2-1
V gene: TRBV9
clone size: .
CDR3 length: 12
CDR3 protein: ASSLVGFGDEQF

J gene: TRBJ2-2
V gene: TRBV29-1
clone size: .
CDR3 length: 8
CDR3 protein: SVMGGELF

J gene: TRBJ2-1
V gene: TRBV18
clone size: .
CDR3 length: 13
CDR3 protein: ASFSGTSGYNEQF

J gene: TRBJ1-1
V gene: TRBV27
clone size: .
CDR3 length: 12
CDR3 protein: ASSLYGSALEAF

J gene: TRBJ2-7
V gene: TRBV27
clone size: .
CDR3 length: 13
CDR3 protein: ASSLVVTTTYEQY

J gene: TRBJ2-7
V gene: TRBV6-5
clone size: .
CDR3 length: 11
CDR3 protein: ASRAQGPYEQY

J gene: TRBJ1-1
V gene: TRBV7-9
clone size: .
CDR3 length: 14
CDR3 protein: ASSPPPQRMNTEAF

J gene: TRBJ2-1
V gene: TRBV4-1
clone size: .
CDR3 length: 12
CDR3 protein: ASSHVGSEEEQF

J gene: TRBJ2-1
V gene: TRBV13
clone size: .
CDR3 length: 15
CDR3 protein: ASSYGLAGVSHNEQF

J gene: TRBJ2-1
V gene: TRBV13
clone size: .
CDR3 length: 13
CDR3 protein: ASSFTGRAEDEQF

J gene: TRBJ2-2
V gene: TRBV7-9
clone size: few
CDR3 length: 13
CDR3 protein: ASSRDSGRAGELF

J gene: TRBJ1-1
V gene: TRBV25-1
clone size: .
CDR3 length: 12
CDR3 protein: ASSERGTNTEAF

J gene: TRBJ1-2
V gene: TRBV2
clone size: .
CDR3 length: 11
CDR3 protein: ATKTDRVGGYT

J gene: TRBJ1-2
V gene: TRBV29-1
clone size: .
CDR3 length: 15
CDR3 protein: SVAKSTPDRGNSGYT

J gene: TRBJ2-7
V gene: TRBV27
clone size: .
CDR3 length: 14
CDR3 protein: ASSLGNGGRGYEQY

J gene: TRBJ2-7
V gene: TRBV19
clone size: once
CDR3 length: 13
CDR3 protein: ASSTRLAGTYEQY

J gene: TRBJ2-7
V gene: TRBV7-9
clone size: .
CDR3 length: 12
CDR3 protein: ASSSGGSFYEQY

J gene: TRBJ2-5
V gene: TRBV5-1
clone size: .
CDR3 length: 16
CDR3 protein: ASSLNSRDRGWRETQY

J gene: TRBJ2-7
V gene: TRBV27
clone size: .
CDR3 length: 14
CDR3 protein: ASSSRLAGESYEQY

J gene: TRBJ1-1
V gene: TRBV7-3
clone size: .
CDR3 length: 12
CDR3 protein: ASSLMGSDGSAF

J gene: TRBJ2-7
V gene: TRBV19
clone size: .
CDR3 length: 9
CDR3 protein: ASSMGYEQY

J gene: TRBJ2-7
V gene: TRBV2
clone size: .
CDR3 length: 12
CDR3 protein: ASSEVAKNYEQY